Below, 10 T cell receptor beta chains from the same sample are listed, as sequenced in a study of CD8 T cells in ankylosing spondylitis. TCRdb reanalysed the 5' RACE reads using MiXCR and keeps one entry per CDR3 protein. The sample shows some 200,000 distinct CDR3 sequences, approximately 18% of them seen only once. Sample: blood, either unsorted or a sorted T cell fraction (not recorded which). The receptors were gathered from a male donor between 10 and 30 years old with ankylosing spondylitis or in good health (not recorded which).

This clonotype was observed many times. CDR3 in amino acids: CASSLEGHEQFF. CDR3 DNA: TGTGCCAGCAGCTTAGAGGGGCATGAGCAGTTCTTC. The chain recombines TRBV7-9 with TRBJ2-1, with TRBD1 as a possible D gene (5 bases). Trimming pared 1 base from V and 8 bases from J, leaving 6 bases between. The CDR3 has 12 residues. CDR1 is SEHNR and CDR2 is FQNEAQ in the germline V gene (reference sequence). The full variable domain, its missing parts supplied by reference TRBV7-9 and TRBJ2-1, is DTGVSQNPRHKITKRGQNVTFRCDPISEHNRLYWYRQTLGQGPEFLTYFQNEAQLEKSRLLSDRFSAERPKGSFSTLEIQRTEQGDSAMYLCASSLEGHEQFFGPGTRLTVL.

This clonotype was recorded at least ten times. The chain is built from TRBV11-2 and TRBJ2-1; perhaps TRBD1 as D (6 bases). Germline lookup yields CDR1 SGHAT and CDR2 FQNNGV. V lost 6 bases and J 5 bases, leaving 17 bases between the germline ends. The CDR3 length is 15 residues. The CDR3 nucleotides read TGTGCCAGCAGGGCCCCGGGGAGACAGGACAATGAGCAGTTCTTC. Its protein is CASRAPGRQDNEQFF.

This clonotype was observed at least ten times. The chain recombines TRBV3-1 with TRBJ2-5; tentatively, D is TRBD1 (6 bases). This CDR3 has 15 amino acids. Trimming shortened V by 1 base and J by 0 bases, and 9 bases separated the two germline ends. CDR1 and CDR2 from the germline V gene are LGHDT and YNNKEL (reference sequence). CDR3 nucleotide sequence: TGTGCCAGCAGCCAAGGGCAGGGGTACCAAGAGACCCAGTACTTC. It codes for CASSQGQGYQETQYF.

Many counts were recorded for this clonotype. This chain joins TRBV7-2 and TRBJ2-2; D is undetermined. CDR3 size: 15 residues. V shed 2 bases and J shed 0 bases, with 7 bases lying between them. Germline CDR1 reads SGHTA; CDR2 reads FQGNSA. The CDR3 DNA reads TGTGCCAGCAGCTTAAGCTCGGCGAACACCGGGGAGCTGTTTTTT. This codes for CASSLSSANTGELFF.

This clonotype was recorded many times. This chain links TRBV20-1 with TRBJ1-5; D possibly corresponds to TRBD1 (5 bases). Germline V lookup: CDR1 DFQATT, CDR2 SNEGSKA (reference sequence). The length of the CDR3 is 14 residues. V dropped 3 bases and J dropped 1 base, with 10 bases sitting between them. CDR3 protein: CSARERTSNQPQHF. As DNA, the CDR3 is TGCAGTGCTAGGGAAAGGACAAGCAATCAGCCCCAGCATTTT.

This clonotype was observed a single time. This chain connects TRBV12-3 or TRBV12-4 to TRBJ1-5; a weak D match, TRBD1 (6 bases). This CDR3 is built from 15 residues. Trimming removed 2 bases at V and 4 bases at J, with 12 bases between. As DNA, the CDR3 is TGTGCCAGCAGTTTAAGGGCAGGGGAAAATCAGCCCCAGCATTTT. Translating it yields CASSLRAGENQPQHF.

This clonotype has ten or more counts. This chain connects TRBV29-1 to TRBJ2-3, with TRBD1 identical over 7 bases. Germline V CDR1 and CDR2: SQVTM, ANQGSEA. V dropped 4 bases and J dropped 0; count of bases not matched to a gene: 4. There are 14 residues in the CDR3. CDR3 amino acids: CSVGQGLSTDTQYF. CDR3 in DNA: TGCAGCGTTGGACAGGGATTAAGCACAGATACGCAGTATTTT.

The chain uses TRBV4-2 and TRBJ2-2; the match to TRBD2 covers 7 bases. Germline values: CDR1 LGHNA, CDR2 YNFKEQ. Unmatched junction bases numbered 5, after V lost 4 bases and J lost 3 bases. This CDR3 is 15 amino acids long. The CDR3, as DNA: TGTGCCAGCAGCCCCAGCGGGAAGTACACCGGGGAGCTGTTTTTT. This sequence encodes CASSPSGKYTGELFF.

The table lists this clonotype with many counts. This rearrangement joins TRBV18 to TRBJ2-7, with 9 bases fitting TRBD1. The CDR3 contains 14 residues. Per germline, CDR1 KGHSH and CDR2 LQKENI. The J segment lost 7 bases and the V segment lost 3 bases, leaving 7 bases of the junction unmatched. The CDR3 nucleotides are TGTGCCAGCTCACCCCCGGGACAGGGTTCGGAGCAGTACTTC. Translated: CASSPPGQGSEQYF.

In its sample, this clonotype was seen many times. V usage is TRBV5-6 and J usage is TRBJ2-5; D gene unclear. The CDR3 runs to 16 residues. V dropped 2 bases and J dropped 5 bases, with 19 bases sitting between them. Looked up from germline, CDR1 is SGHDT and CDR2 is YYEEEE. The CDR3 loop reads CASSLNRKSLGETQYF. The CDR3 DNA reads as TGTGCCAGCAGCTTAAACCGGAAGAGCTTGGGGGAGACCCAGTACTTC.